This T cell receptor beta chain was sequenced in a study of CD8 T cells in ankylosing spondylitis. General study results and limits: Seven to nine highly homologous variants formed a TCR beta motif that appeared characteristic of ankylosing spondylitis blood. Disease-linked clones were reportedly significantly enriched in matched ankylosing spondylitis synovial fluid. With a CD8+ phenotype, disease-linked clones were relatively rare in peripheral blood. Earlier work had already found some motif variants in reactive arthritis synovial fluid and blood.

The junction had 8 bases not matched to a gene; V was cut back by 5 bases and J by 5 bases. The germline V gene encodes CDR1 SQVTM and CDR2 ANQGSEA. The CDR3 has 13 residues. A word on this clonotype: Its antigen remains unidentified.

By quantitative 5'-RACE with molecular barcodes, the TCR beta libraries were made. TCRdb passed the 5' RACE reads through MiXCR, listing each CDR3 protein once. The table has around 440,000 distinct CDR3 sequences, about a sixth seen once. The chain is built from TRBV29-1 and TRBJ1-1; 7 positions agree with TRBD1. The receptor was derived from a male donor with ankylosing spondylitis. Sequenced input: blood, either unsorted or a sorted T cell fraction (not recorded which). CDR3 sequence (DNA): TGCAGCGTTCACGAGGGGGCGGGTACTGAAGCTTTCTTT. Translation: CSVHEGAGTEAFF.